The 3 T cell receptor beta chains in this list originate from one sample, sequenced in a study of spatial heterogeneity in lung cancer. TCRdb reprocessed the 5' RACE reads via MiXCR and lists one record per CDR3 protein. This table has 35,000 to 45,000 distinct CDR3 sequences, 5.2% appearing once. The time point is: sample taken at primary tumor resection. Researchers sequenced whole RNA taken from tumor, nontumor lung or frozen PBMC without sorting. The input for sequencing was PBMCs, taken at surgery. Every receptor here comes from a female donor with early-stage non-small cell lung cancer.

Many counts were recorded for this clonotype. The chain is built from TRBV20-1 and TRBJ2-7; D remains ambiguous. V gave up 3 bases and J gave up 3 bases, with 18 bases separating them. The CDR3 runs to 15 residues. CDR1 and CDR2 (germline): DFQATT, SNEGSKA (reference sequence). The CDR3 sequence: CSASREARSGYEQYF. In DNA form, the CDR3 reads TGCAGTGCTAGTAGGGAAGCTCGGTCGGGCTACGAGCAGTACTTC.

Here the CDR3 DNA reads TGCAGTGCTAGAAAAGGGAATTTTCAGAACTATGGCTACACCTTC. It codes for CSARKGNFQNYGYTF. The chain is built from TRBV20-1 and TRBJ1-2; no clear D gene. Between the trimmed V and J ends, which lost 2 bases and 2 bases, there was a span of 15 bases. Germline assignment: CDR1 DFQATT and CDR2 SNEGSKA (reference sequence). This CDR3 contains 15 residues.

This clonotype came up a few times. The CDR3 nucleotides are TGTGCCAGCAGCTTAGAGGACAGGGGAAGGGAAAAACTGTTTTTT. Protein product: CASSLEDRGREKLFF. This chain uses TRBV11-2 with TRBJ1-4; 9 bases are a match to TRBD1. The ends lost 0 bases at V and 8 bases at J; junction bases unmatched: 4. Germline CDR1 SGHAT, CDR2 FQNNGV. The CDR3 sequence is 15 residues long.